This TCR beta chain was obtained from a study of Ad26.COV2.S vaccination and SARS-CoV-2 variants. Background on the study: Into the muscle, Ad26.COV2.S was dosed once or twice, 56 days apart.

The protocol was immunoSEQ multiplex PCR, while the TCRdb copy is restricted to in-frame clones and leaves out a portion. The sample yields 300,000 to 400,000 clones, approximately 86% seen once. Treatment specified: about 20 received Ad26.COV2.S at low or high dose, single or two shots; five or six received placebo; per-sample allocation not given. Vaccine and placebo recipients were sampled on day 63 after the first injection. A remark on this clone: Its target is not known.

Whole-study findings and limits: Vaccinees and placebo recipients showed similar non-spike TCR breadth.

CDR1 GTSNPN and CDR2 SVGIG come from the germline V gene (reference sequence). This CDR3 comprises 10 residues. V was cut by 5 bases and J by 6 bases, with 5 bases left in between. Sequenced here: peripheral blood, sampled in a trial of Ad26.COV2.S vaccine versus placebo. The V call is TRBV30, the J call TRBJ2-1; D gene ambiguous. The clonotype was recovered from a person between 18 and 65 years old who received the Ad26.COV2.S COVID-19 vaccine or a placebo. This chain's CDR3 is CAWEINEQFF. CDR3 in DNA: TGTGCCTGGGAGATCAATGAGCAGTTCTTC.